This TCR beta chain originates from a study of siplizumab effects on memory and regulatory T cells. Findings and limits, study-wide: The study found that siplizumab significantly reduced alloreactive sequences traceable to unstimulated CD4+ memory cells. Naive-or-memory phenotypes were unassignable for roughly 80-97% of proliferating CD4+ or CD8+ clones.

With respect to this clone: Its specificity is not known.

TCR templates numbering 75,000 to 100,000 were assayed per sample. Sequenced by immunoSEQ multiplex PCR; TCRdb stores in-frame clones only, minus some. The top ten hold 1% to 1.5% of the sample, which has about 100,000 clones, about 95% seen once. V was clipped by 0 bases and J by 7 bases, with 10 bases between them. Looked up from germline, CDR1 is LGHNA and CDR2 is YNFKEQ. The CDR3 spans 14 residues. The chain is built from TRBV4-2 and TRBJ2-1, with D unresolved. Sequencing was done on a sample of non-Treg CD4+ T cells sorted from blood. This TCR was recovered from a human donor in good health. The CDR3: CASSQDPRANEQFF. The DNA for the CDR3 is TGTGCCAGCAGCCAAGATCCTAGAGCAAATGAGCAGTTCTTC.